The clone carrying this T cell receptor (beta chain) has more than one count but fewer than ten. Antigen unknown. The data derive from a study of cytomegalovirus exposure and HLA in healthy donors. Study observations and caveats: V segments that were indistinguishable, TRBV6-2 and TRBV6-3 among them, were omitted from analysis. An Asian-associated ancestry cluster reportedly showed fewer N-insertions than the roughly 670-donor mean in a later analysis.

The PCR employed 60 Vbeta primers together with 13 Jbeta primers. The repertoire was sequenced with immunoSEQ multiplex PCR; TCRdb's copy has only in-frame clones and lacks some. The table includes 90,000 to 120,000 clones, about 70% detected once. Trimming took 9 bases from V and 2 from J; bases not matched to a gene: 16. Germline CDR1 SGHTS, CDR2 YDEGEE. The CDR3 is made up of 17 amino acids. This sequence joins TRBV5-8 and TRBJ2-1, with 8 bases aligning to TRBD2. The receptor comes from a woman aged 18-35 years in good health and CMV-seropositive. The sequenced material came from PBMCs. DNA of the CDR3: TGTGCCACCACTTTAGCGGGAAGGACGAGCCCCTACAATGAGCAGTTCTTC. Residues: CATTLAGRTSPYNEQFF.